The T cell receptor (beta chain) under discussion was sequenced for a study of molecular identifiers for immune sequencing clone quantification. Study summary: Replicate experiments divided RNA from about 21,000 or 97,000 naive CD8 cells into five parts and sequenced four.

On this clonotype: This may stem from a read error, because a much larger clone lies one nucleotide away.

Bulk TCR library preparation followed previously described methods with listed TCR primers. Via MiXCR, TCRdb re-called the PCR reads, giving one row per CDR3 protein. This table holds over 600,000 distinct CDR3 sequences, nearly 20% found once. The germline gives CDR1 DFQATT, CDR2 SNEGSKA (reference sequence). Trimming at V came to 0 bases and at J to 5 bases, leaving 8 bases not matched to a gene. This CDR3 contains 15 residues. It was from around 20,000 to 1,000,000 sorted cells, with 10%, 30% or 50% RNA, that naive CD8 libraries came. Isolation of naive CD8 T cells was achieved by sorting on a CD8+CD4-CCR7+CD45RA+ phenotype.

The TCR sequence derives from a human donor in good health. Some libraries in this study had Jurkat cell RNA spiked in. V gene TRBV20-1 combines with J gene TRBJ2-5; 8 nucleotides match TRBD1. Sample: naive CD8+ T cells from blood, with Jurkat cell RNA spiked in. The subset denotes: FACS-sorted CD8+CD4-CCR7+CD45RA+ naive T cells. This chain's CDR3 is CSARDEGTGGETQYF. CDR3 DNA: TGCAGTGCTAGAGATGAAGGGACAGGAGGCGAGACCCAGTACTTC.